The 8 T cell receptor beta chains reported below all come from one sample, sequenced in a study of shared clonotypes between healthy human individuals. The repertoire was sequenced with immunoSEQ multiplex PCR; TCRdb's copy has only in-frame clones and lacks some. The sample carries about 1.4 million clones, roughly 97% recorded once. The sequenced sample was naive CD4+ T cells sorted from blood. Subset meaning: CD45RA+ positively selected. These receptors came from a man aged 25 to 40 in good health.

V is TRBV6-5 and J is TRBJ2-4, with 7 bases aligning to TRBD1. In germline, CDR1 is MNHEY, CDR2 SVGAGI. Unmatched junction bases numbered 6, after V lost 6 bases and J lost 7 bases. The CDR3 runs 13 residues. The CDR3 coding sequence is TGTGCCAGCAGGAAGACAGGGACGAACATTCAGTACTTC. Translating gives CASRKTGTNIQYF.

The CDR3 reads CSARAEGELFF. The CDR3 coding sequence is TGCAGTGCTAGAGCCGAGGGGGAACTGTTTTTT. The chain has TRBV20-1 and TRBJ1-4; a possible D gene is TRBD1 (6 bases). V was shortened by 1 base and J by 12 bases, with 9 bases between the two germline ends. CDR3 size: 11 residues. The V gene's germline CDR1 is DFQATT and CDR2 SNEGSKA (reference sequence).

About this clone: The same CDR3 also results from other DNA sequences found in this sample. This chain connects TRBV6-1 to TRBJ1-3; no clear D. The CDR3 runs 13 residues. V was clipped by 4 bases and J by 0 bases, with 4 bases between them. From germline, CDR1 is MNHNS and CDR2 SASEGT. The CDR3 reads CASSGSSGNTIYF. Here the CDR3 DNA reads TGTGCCAGCAGTGGGAGCTCTGGAAACACCATATATTTT.

In DNA form, the CDR3 reads TGTGCCAGCAGCTCCACCAGCGCGCGAGAGACCCAGTACTTC. It is translated as CASSSTSARETQYF. The genes are TRBV7-9 and TRBJ2-5; D unresolved. From germline, CDR1 is SEHNR and CDR2 FQNEAQ (reference sequence). V dropped 4 bases and J dropped 4 bases, with 13 bases sitting between them. CDR3 length: 14 amino acids.

The chain couples TRBV5-1 to TRBJ2-1; the D gene could be TRBD1 or TRBD2 (5 bases each). The CDR3 runs 15 residues. The V gene lost 3 bases and the J gene lost 0 bases, with 10 bases spanning the gap. Germline V gene data show CDR1 as SGHRS and CDR2 as YFSETQ. The CDR3 bases are TGCGCCAGCAGCTCCGGGGCCGGCTCCTACAATGAGCAGTTCTTC. Amino acids: CASSSGAGSYNEQFF.

V is TRBV5-6 and J is TRBJ2-2; 15 bases are shared with TRBD2. CDR3 length: 17 residues. V was pared by 6 bases and J by 4 bases, with 7 bases of the junction left unmatched. The germline V gene encodes CDR1 SGHDT and CDR2 YYEEEE. The CDR3 reads CASTPGLAGGFTGELFF. As DNA, the CDR3 is TGTGCCAGCACCCCGGGACTAGCGGGAGGATTCACCGGGGAGCTGTTTTTT. Full variable domain (remainder filled in from reference TRBV5-6 and TRBJ2-2): DAGVTQSPTHLIKTRGQQVTLRCSPKSGHDTVSWYQQALGQGPQFIFQYYEEEERQRGNFPDRFSGHQFPNYSSELNVNALLLGDSALYLCASTPGLAGGFTGELFFGEGSRLTVL.

The chain links TRBV13 to TRBJ1-1, with D hard to call. The germline gives CDR1 PRHDT, CDR2 FYEKMQ (reference sequence). The CDR3 length is 14 residues. The V gene lost 6 bases and the J gene lost 4 bases, with 15 bases spanning the gap. The chain's CDR3 is CASRTRSGVTEAFF. The CDR3 coding sequence is TGTGCCAGCAGAACAAGATCCGGAGTCACTGAAGCTTTCTTT.

The chain uses TRBV7-6 and TRBJ2-1; D perhaps matches TRBD1 (7 bases). From germline, CDR1 is SGHVS and CDR2 FNYEAQ. Trimming took 2 bases from V and 5 from J, leaving 16 bases between them. The CDR3 has 16 amino acids. In nucleotides, the CDR3 is TGTGCCAGCAGCTTACTCCGCCAGGGGGGAAACAATGAGCAGTTCTTC. Translated, it gives CASSLLRQGGNNEQFF.